This passage covers 5 T cell receptor beta chains from one sample sequenced in a study of identical twins. TCRdb reprocessed the 5' RACE reads via MiXCR and lists one record per CDR3 protein. Among 550,000 to 800,000 distinct CDR3 sequences listed, just over 7% were seen once. These data were likewise used in another study, on yellow fever vaccine responses in identical twins.

Material for sequencing was PBMCs. The origin of the receptors is a woman younger than 30 in good health.

This clonotype was seen a handful of times. The V gene is TRBV5-1, the J gene TRBJ2-2; no reliable D call. The CDR3 length is 14 residues. V was cut by 0 bases and J by 6 bases, with 9 bases left in between. Germline V gives CDR1 SGHRS, CDR2 YFSETQ. CDR3 protein: CASSLGAAPGELFF. In DNA form, the CDR3 reads TGCGCCAGCAGCTTGGGGGCCGCCCCCGGGGAGCTGTTTTTT.

The table lists this clonotype with many counts. In DNA, the CDR3 is TGTGCCAGCACCAGGGGTTTGGATAAGCAGTACTTC. This sequence encodes CASTRGLDKQYF. V gene TRBV12-3 or TRBV12-4 combines with J gene TRBJ2-7; weak D call: TRBD1 (6 bases). The CDR3 loop spans 12 amino acids. V lost 7 bases to trimming and J lost 8 bases, with 15 bases between them.

The chain combines TRBV5-1 with TRBJ2-2; D is unclear. Trimming stripped 1 base from V and 2 bases from J, with 12 bases between. CDR1 SGHRS and CDR2 YFSETQ come from the germline V gene. This CDR3 comprises 16 residues. The CDR3 nucleotides read TGCGCCAGCAGCTTGATGGGGAAGCTTAACACCGGGGAGCTGTTTTTT. This codes for CASSLMGKLNTGELFF.

This chain uses TRBV2 with TRBJ2-1; D not certain. Between the trimmed V and J ends, which lost 1 base and 11 bases, there was a span of 6 bases. CDR1 SNHLY and CDR2 FYNNEI come from the germline V gene. This CDR3 region has 11 residues. CDR3 loop: CASSEDSKQFF. CDR3 DNA sequence: TGTGCCAGCAGTGAAGATTCCAAGCAGTTCTTC.

This clonotype was seen repeatedly, ten times or more. CDR3 sequence reads: CARAVSSYNEQFF. CDR3 nucleotide sequence: TGTGCCAGAGCAGTAAGCTCCTACAATGAGCAGTTCTTC. The chain is built from TRBV2 and TRBJ2-1; no definite D call. V was trimmed by 9 bases and J by 0 bases, leaving 9 bases between them. Germline V CDR1 and CDR2: SNHLY, FYNNEI. The CDR3 covers 13 residues.